A selection of T cell receptor beta chains follows, all from one sample in a study of human T cells and chemical hapten exposure. TCRdb redid the calling of the RACE reads with MiXCR, one entry per CDR3 protein. The sample lists approximately 60,000 distinct CDR3 sequences; around 11% were seen once. Sequencing was performed on whole blood, taken in connection with sensitization to the hapten diphenylcyclopropenone (DPC). These receptors were obtained from a woman aged 35 to 49 with alopecia areata. Some clones in this sample may be carry-over from other donors' samples. Each CDR3 is given with its conserved first and last residue.

>TRBV6-5
CASSDPLNEQFF
>TRBV29-1
CSVRTGSDTEAFF
>TRBV6-6
CASSFASGSYEQYF
>TRBV9
CASSVTSSNTEAFF
>TRBV9
CASSVDLGAGDLVFSKYNEQFF
>TRBV5-1
CASSFPEIGDTQYF
>TRBV11-2
CASSYRRAGGPKGETQYF
>TRBV10-3
CASRRGDTQYF
>TRBV7-3
CASSLNTGAQGAFF
>TRBV7-8
CASSPNPGGEAFF
>TRBV7-8
CASSLVPTSTDTQYF
>TRBV7-7
CASSRPGSTDTQYF
>TRBV6-5
CASSYQDGNTEAFF
>TRBV10-1
CASSEGLAGETQYF
>TRBV18
CASSGGTGGAYEQYF
>TRBV20-1
CSARVLAGIGTSSYEQYF
>TRBV6-1
CAIPRGAGETQYF
>TRBV20-1
CSARDFRTGGDEKLFF
>TRBV9
CASSAGTLNTEAFF
>TRBV5-1
CASSLASGGRGDEQFF
>TRBV10-3
CASRATPLNTEAFF
>TRBV20-1
CSAGTGPILQYF
>TRBV7-9
CASSSRLAYTGELFF
>TRBV19
CASSIAAGAGDTQYF
>TRBV5-4
CASSPARVTGELFF
>TRBV6-1
CASSEFGGGTTDTQYF
>TRBV6-1
CASRQSMDTEAFF
>TRBV11-2
CASSPTSDTQYF
>TRBV6-2/TRBV6-3
CASRQGSLHF
>TRBV19
CASSSITGPGIF
>TRBV12-3/TRBV12-4
CASSADRGYGYTF
>TRBV20-1
CSARDDRYSNQPQHF